One and the same sample provided the 10 T cell receptor beta chains below, sequenced in a study of T cells in localized non-small cell lung cancer. The data were produced by immunoSEQ multiplex PCR, yet TCRdb's version contains in-frame clones alone and is incomplete. This repertoire shows fewer than 75,000 clones, roughly 83% found once; its top ten account for under 1.5%. The sequencing here drew on peripheral blood, taken before any cancer treatment. Receptors were obtained from an older female donor with stage I lung adenocarcinoma.

This sequence joins TRBV19 and TRBJ2-7, with 9 bases lining up with TRBD1. Germline CDR1 and CDR2: LNHDA and SQIVND (reference sequence). V was pared by 4 bases and J by 2 bases, with 6 bases of the junction left unmatched. The CDR3 sequence is 15 residues long. CDR3 sequence (DNA): TGTGCCAGTAGTAGGGGACAGGGAACCCCCTACGAGCAGTACTTC. Translating it yields CASSRGQGTPYEQYF.

This chain joins TRBV29-1 and TRBJ2-1, with D tentatively TRBD1 (5 bases). The V end was cut by 5 bases, the J end by 9 bases, with 11 bases between. Germline CDR1 SQVTM, CDR2 ANQGSEA. The CDR3 extends over 11 amino acids. The CDR3 DNA reads TGCAGCGTTCAGGACATTCTTGAGCAGTTCTTC. Residues: CSVQDILEQFF.

In its sample, this clone was seen once. CDR3 DNA sequence: TGTGCCAGCAGTTACTCTTGGGCTAGCAATCAGCCCCAGCATTTT. It codes for CASSYSWASNQPQHF. This chain joins TRBV6-5 and TRBJ1-5; D not certain. The V and J ends lost 0 bases and 0 bases respectively, with 6 bases between them. CDR3 size: 15 residues. Germline loops: CDR1 MNHEY, CDR2 SVGAGI.

This chain connects TRBV5-1 to TRBJ2-1, with D unclear. The CDR3 has 12 residues. The germline V gene encodes CDR1 SGHRS and CDR2 YFSETQ. V was shortened by 2 bases and J by 6 bases, with 6 bases between the two germline ends. The CDR3 DNA reads TGCGCCAGCAGCTTAAGTAGCAATGAGCAGTTCTTC. Translation gives CASSLSSNEQFF.

The rearrangement links TRBV5-6 to TRBJ2-3; D uncertain. The germline CDR1 and CDR2 sequences are SGHDT and YYEEEE. The CDR3 is 16 residues long. Trimming removed 4 bases at V and 2 bases at J, with 17 bases between. CDR3 residues: CASSLGLRPFTDTQYF. CDR3 sequence (DNA): TGTGCCAGCAGCCTGGGCTTGCGGCCCTTCACAGATACGCAGTATTTT.

The rearrangement links TRBV6-7 to TRBJ1-4; D unresolved. TRBV6-7 is given ORF status, its function remaining uncertain. The CDR3 is 15 residues long. V lost 2 bases and J lost 7, with 14 bases in between. The chain's CDR3 is CASSYEGPGFEKLFF. The DNA of the CDR3 is TGTGCCAGCAGTTACGAAGGGCCCGGCTTTGAAAAACTGTTTTTT.

The V call is TRBV7-3, the J call TRBJ2-1; unclear D gene. This CDR3 has 13 amino acids. CDR1 is SGHTA, CDR2 FQGTGA, per germline. Trimming removed 4 bases at V and 1 base at J, with 5 bases between. The CDR3 nucleotides are TGTGCCAGCAGCTCGCAGTCCTACAATGAGCAGTTCTTC. Translation: CASSSQSYNEQFF. The variable domain in full, completed from reference TRBV7-3 and TRBJ2-1, reads GAGVSQTPSNKVTEKGKYVELRCDPISGHTALYWYRQSLGQGPEFLIYFQGTGAADDSGLPNDRFFAVRPEGSVSTLKIQRTERGDSAVYLCASSSQSYNEQFFGPGTRLTVL.

In DNA, the CDR3 is TGTGCCAGCAGCCCCGACGCGGGGACGGAAATTTACGAGCAGTACTTC. It specifies CASSPDAGTEIYEQYF. The rearrangement uses TRBV7-9 and TRBJ2-7; TRBD2 is a possible D gene (6 bases). This CDR3 contains 16 residues. V lost 5 bases, J lost 4 bases, and 21 bases lay in between. CDR1 SEHNR and CDR2 FQNEAQ come from the germline V gene (reference sequence).

This sequence joins TRBV7-2 and TRBJ2-5; 11 bases map to TRBD2. CDR1 and CDR2 (germline): SGHTA, FQGNSA. Trimming took 5 bases from V and 2 from J; bases not matched to a gene: 10. The CDR3 contains 17 residues. CDR3 sequence: CASSPRAASGRQETQYF. CDR3 sequence (DNA): TGTGCCAGCAGCCCAAGGGCTGCTAGCGGGAGGCAAGAGACCCAGTACTTC.

The V call is TRBV6-1, the J call TRBJ1-3; no definite D call. Germline V CDR1 and CDR2: MNHNS, SASEGT. The CDR3 is 15 residues long. V lost 6 bases and J 0 bases, leaving 12 bases between the germline ends. DNA of the CDR3: TGTGCCAGCAGCTCACATGGGAGCTCTGGAAACACCATATATTTT. Its translation: CASSSHGSSGNTIYF.